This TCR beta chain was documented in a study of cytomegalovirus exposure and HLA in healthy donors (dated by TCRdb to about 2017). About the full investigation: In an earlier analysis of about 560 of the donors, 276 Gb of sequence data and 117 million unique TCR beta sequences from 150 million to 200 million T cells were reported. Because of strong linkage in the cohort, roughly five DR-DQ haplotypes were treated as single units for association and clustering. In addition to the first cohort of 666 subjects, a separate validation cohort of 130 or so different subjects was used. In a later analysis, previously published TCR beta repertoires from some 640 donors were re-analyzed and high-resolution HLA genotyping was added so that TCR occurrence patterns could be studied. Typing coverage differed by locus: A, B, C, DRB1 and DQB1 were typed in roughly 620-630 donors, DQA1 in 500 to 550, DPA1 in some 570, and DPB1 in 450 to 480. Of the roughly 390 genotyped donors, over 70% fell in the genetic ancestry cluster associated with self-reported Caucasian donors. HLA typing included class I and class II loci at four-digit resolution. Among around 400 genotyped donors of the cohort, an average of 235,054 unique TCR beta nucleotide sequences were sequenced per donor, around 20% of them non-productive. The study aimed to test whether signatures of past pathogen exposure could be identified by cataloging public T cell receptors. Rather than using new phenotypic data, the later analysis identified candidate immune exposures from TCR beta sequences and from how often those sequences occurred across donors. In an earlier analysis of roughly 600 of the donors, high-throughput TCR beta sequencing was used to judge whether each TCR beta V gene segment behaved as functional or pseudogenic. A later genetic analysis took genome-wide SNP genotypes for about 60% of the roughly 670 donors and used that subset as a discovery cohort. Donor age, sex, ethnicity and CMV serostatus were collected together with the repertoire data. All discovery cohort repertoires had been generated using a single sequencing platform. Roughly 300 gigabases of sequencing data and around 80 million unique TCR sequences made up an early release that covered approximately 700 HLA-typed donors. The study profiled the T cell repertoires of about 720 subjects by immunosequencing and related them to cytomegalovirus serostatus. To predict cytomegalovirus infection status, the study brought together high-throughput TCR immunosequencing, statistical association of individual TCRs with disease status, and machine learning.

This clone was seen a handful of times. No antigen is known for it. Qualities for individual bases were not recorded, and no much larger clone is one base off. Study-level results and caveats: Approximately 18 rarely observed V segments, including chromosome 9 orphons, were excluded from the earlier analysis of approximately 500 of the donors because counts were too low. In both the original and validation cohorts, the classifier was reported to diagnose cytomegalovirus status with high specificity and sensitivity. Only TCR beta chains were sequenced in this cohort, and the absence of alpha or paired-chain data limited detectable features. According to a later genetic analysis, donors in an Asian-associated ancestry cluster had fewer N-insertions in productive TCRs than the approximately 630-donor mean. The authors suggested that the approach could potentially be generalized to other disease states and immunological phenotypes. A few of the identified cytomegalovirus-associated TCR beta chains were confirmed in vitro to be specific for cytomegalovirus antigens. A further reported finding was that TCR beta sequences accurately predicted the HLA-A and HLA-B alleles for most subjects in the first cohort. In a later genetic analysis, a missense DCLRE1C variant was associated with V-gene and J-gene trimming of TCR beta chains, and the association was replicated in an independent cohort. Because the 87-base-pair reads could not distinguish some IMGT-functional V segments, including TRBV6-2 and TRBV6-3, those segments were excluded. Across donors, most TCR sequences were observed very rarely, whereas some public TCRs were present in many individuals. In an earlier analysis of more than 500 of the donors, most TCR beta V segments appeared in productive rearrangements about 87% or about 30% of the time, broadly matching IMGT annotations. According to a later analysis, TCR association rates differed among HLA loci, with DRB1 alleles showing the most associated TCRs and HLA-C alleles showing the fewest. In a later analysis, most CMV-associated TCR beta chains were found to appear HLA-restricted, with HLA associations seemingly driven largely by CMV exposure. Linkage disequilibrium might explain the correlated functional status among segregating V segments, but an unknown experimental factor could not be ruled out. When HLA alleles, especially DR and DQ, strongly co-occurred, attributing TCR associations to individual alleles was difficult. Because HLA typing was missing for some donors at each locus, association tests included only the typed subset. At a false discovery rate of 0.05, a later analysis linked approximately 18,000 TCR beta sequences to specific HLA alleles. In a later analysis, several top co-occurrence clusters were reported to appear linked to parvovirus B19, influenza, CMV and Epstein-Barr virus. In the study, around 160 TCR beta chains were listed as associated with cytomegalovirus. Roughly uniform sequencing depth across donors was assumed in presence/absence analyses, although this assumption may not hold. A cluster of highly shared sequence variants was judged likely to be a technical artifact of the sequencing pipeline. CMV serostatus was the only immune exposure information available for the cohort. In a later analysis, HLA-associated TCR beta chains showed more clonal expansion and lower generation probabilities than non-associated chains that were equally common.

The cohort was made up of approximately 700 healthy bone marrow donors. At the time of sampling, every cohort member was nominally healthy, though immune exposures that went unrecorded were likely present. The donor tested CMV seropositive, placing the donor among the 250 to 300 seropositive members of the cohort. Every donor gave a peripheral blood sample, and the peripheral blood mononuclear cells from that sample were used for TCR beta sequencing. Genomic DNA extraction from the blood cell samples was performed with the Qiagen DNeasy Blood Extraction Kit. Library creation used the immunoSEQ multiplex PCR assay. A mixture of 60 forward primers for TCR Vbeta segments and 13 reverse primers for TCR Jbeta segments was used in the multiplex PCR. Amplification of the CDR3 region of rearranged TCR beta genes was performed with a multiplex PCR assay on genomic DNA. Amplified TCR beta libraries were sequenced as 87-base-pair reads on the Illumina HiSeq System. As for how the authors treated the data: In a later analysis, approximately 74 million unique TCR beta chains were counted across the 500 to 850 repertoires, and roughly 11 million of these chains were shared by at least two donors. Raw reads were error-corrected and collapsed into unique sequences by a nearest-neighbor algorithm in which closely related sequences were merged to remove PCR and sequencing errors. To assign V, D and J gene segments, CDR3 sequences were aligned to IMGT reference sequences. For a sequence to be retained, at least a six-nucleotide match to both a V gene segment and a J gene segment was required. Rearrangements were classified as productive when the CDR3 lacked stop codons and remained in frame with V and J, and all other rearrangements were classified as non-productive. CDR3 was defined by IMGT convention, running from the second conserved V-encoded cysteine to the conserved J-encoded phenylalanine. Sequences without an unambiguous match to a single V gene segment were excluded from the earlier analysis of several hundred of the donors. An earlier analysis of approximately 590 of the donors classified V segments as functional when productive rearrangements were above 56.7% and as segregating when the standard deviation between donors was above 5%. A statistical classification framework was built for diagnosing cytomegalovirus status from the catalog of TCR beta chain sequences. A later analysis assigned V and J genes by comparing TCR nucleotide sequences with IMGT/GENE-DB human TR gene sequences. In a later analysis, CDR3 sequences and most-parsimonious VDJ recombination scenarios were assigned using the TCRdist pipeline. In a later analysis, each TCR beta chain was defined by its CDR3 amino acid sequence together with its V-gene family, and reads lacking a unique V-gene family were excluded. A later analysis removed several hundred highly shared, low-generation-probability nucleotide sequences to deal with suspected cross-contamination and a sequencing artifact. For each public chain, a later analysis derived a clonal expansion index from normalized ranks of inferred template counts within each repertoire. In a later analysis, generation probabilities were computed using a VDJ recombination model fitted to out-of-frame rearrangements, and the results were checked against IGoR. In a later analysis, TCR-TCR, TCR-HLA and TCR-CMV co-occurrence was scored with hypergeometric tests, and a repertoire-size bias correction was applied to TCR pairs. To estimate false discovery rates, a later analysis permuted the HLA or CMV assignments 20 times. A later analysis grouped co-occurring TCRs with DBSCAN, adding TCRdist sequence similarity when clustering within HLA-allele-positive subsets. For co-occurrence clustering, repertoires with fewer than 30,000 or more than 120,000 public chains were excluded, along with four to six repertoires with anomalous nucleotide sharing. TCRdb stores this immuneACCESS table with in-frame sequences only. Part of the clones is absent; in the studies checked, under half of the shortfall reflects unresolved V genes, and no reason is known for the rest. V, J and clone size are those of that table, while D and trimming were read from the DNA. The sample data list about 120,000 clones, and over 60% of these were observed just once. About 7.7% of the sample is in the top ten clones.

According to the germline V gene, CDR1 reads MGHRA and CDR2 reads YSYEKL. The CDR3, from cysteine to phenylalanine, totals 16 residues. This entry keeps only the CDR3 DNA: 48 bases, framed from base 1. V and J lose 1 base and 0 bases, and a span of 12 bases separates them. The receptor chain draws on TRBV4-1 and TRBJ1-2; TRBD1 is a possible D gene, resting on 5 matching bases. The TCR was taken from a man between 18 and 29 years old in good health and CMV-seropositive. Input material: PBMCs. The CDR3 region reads CASSQVYGGTNYGYTF. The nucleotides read TGCGCCAGCAGCCAAGTTTATGGGGGGACTAACTATGGCTACACCTTC.